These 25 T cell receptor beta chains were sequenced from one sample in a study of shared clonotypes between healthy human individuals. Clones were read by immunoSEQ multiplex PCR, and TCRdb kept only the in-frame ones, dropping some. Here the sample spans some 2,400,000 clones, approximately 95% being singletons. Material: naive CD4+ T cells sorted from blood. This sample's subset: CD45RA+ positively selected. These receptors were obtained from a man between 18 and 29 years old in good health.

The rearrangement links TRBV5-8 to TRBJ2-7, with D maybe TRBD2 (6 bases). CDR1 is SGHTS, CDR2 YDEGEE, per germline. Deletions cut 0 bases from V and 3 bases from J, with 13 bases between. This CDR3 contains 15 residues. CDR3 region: CASSLEGSGNYEQYF. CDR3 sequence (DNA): TGTGCCAGCAGCTTGGAAGGTAGCGGCAACTACGAGCAGTACTTC.

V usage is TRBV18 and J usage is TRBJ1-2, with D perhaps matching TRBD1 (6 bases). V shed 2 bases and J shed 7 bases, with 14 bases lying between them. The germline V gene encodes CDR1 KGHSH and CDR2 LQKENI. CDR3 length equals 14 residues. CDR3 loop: CASSPLQGNSGYTF. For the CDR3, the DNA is TGTGCCAGCTCACCATTACAGGGCAATAGTGGCTACACCTTC.

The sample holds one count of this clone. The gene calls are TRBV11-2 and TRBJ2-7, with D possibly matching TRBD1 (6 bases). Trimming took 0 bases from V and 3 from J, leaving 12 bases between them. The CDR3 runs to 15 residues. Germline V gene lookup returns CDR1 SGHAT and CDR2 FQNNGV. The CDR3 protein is CASSLEAGEFYEQYF. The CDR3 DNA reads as TGTGCCAGCAGCTTAGAGGCAGGGGAGTTCTACGAGCAGTACTTC.

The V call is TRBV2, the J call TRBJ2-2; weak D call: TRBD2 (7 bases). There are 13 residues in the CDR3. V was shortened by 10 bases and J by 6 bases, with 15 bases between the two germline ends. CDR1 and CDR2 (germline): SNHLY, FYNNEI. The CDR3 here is CAIGGLISGELFF. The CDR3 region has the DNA TGTGCCATCGGGGGGCTTATCTCCGGGGAGCTGTTTTTT.

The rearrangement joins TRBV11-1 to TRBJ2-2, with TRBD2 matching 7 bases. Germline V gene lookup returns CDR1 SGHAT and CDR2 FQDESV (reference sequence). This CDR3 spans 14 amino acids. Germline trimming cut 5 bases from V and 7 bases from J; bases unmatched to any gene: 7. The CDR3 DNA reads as TGTGCCAGCAGCCTCGGACTAGGCATCGGGGAGCTGTTTTTT. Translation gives CASSLGLGIGELFF.

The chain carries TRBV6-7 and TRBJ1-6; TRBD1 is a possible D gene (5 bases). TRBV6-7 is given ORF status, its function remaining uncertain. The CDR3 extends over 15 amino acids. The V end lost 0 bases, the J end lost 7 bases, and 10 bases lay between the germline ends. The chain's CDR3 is CASSYSGEQNSPLHF. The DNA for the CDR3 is TGTGCCAGCAGTTACTCGGGGGAACAAAATTCACCCCTCCACTTT.

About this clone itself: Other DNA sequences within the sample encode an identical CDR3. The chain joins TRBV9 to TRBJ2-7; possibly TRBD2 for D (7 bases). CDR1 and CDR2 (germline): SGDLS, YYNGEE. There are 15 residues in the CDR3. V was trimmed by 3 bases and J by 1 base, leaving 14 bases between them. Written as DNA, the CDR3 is TGTGCCAGCAGCGCAGAGGCGGGGGCGTCCTACGAGCAGTACTTC. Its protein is CASSAEAGASYEQYF.

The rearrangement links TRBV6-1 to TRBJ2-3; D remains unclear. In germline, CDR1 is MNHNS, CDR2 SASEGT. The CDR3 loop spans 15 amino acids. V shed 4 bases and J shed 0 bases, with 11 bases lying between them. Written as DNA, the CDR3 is TGTGCCAGCAGTGCCCGGCGGCCTAGCACAGATACGCAGTATTTT. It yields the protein CASSARRPSTDTQYF.

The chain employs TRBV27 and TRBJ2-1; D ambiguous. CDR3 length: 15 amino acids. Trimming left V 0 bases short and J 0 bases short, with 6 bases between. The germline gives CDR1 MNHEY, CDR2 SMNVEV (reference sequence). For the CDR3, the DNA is TGTGCCAGCAGTTTATCCCCCTACTCCTACAATGAGCAGTTCTTC. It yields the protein CASSLSPYSYNEQFF.

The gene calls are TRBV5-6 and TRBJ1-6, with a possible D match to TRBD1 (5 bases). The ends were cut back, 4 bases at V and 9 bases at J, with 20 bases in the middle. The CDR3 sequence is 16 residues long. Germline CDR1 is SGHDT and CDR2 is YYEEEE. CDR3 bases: TGTGCCAGCAGCGGGACCAAACAGGTTATCGGTTCACCCCTCCACTTT. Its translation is CASSGTKQVIGSPLHF.

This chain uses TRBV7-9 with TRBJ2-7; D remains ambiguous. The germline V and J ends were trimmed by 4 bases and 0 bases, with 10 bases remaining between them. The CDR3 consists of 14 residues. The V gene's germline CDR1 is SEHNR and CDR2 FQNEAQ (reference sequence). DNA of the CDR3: TGTGCCAGCAGCTACAACTGGGGCTCCTACGAGCAGTACTTC. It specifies CASSYNWGSYEQYF.

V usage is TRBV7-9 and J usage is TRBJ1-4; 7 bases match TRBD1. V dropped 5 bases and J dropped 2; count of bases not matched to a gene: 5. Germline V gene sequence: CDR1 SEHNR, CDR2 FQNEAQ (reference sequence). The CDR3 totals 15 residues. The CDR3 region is CASSTEGQTNEKLFF. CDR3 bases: TGTGCCAGCAGCACCGAGGGACAGACTAATGAAAAACTGTTTTTT.

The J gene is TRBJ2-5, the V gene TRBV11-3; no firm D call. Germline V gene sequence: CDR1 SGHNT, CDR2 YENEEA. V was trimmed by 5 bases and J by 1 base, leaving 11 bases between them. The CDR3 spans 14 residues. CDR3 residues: CASSPSAAQETQYF. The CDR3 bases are TGTGCCAGCAGCCCGTCGGCTGCCCAAGAGACCCAGTACTTC.

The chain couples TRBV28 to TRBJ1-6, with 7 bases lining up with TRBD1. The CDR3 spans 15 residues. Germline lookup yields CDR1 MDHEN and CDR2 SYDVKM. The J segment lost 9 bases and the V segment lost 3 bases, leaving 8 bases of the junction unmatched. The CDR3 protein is CASSFTHRGGSPLHF. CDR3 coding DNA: TGTGCCAGCAGTTTTACTCACAGGGGAGGTTCACCCCTCCACTTT.

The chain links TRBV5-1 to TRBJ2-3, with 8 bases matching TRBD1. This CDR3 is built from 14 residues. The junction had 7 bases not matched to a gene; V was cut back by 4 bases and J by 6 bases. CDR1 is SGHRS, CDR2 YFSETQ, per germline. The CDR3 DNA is TGCGCCAGCAGCCAGGACAGGGCGGGGGATACGCAGTATTTT. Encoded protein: CASSQDRAGDTQYF. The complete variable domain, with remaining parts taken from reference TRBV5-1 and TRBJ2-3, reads KAGVTQTPRYLIKTRGQQVTLSCSPISGHRSVSWYQQTPGQGLQFLFEYFSETQRNKGNFPGRFSGRQFSNSRSEMNVSTLELGDSALYLCASSQDRAGDTQYFGPGTRLTVL.

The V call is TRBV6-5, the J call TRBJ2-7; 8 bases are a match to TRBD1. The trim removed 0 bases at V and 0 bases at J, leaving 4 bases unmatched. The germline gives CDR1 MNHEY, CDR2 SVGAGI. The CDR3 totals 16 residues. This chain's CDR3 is CASSYSRGQVSYEQYF. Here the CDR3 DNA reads TGTGCCAGCAGTTACTCGAGGGGACAGGTCTCCTACGAGCAGTACTTC.

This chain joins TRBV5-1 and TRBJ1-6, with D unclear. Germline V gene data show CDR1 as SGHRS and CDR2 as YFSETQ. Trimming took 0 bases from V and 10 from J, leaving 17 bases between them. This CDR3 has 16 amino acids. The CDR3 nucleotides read TGCGCCAGCAGCTTGGGGGCAGGAGGGTACGAGTCACCCCTCCACTTT. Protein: CASSLGAGGYESPLHF.

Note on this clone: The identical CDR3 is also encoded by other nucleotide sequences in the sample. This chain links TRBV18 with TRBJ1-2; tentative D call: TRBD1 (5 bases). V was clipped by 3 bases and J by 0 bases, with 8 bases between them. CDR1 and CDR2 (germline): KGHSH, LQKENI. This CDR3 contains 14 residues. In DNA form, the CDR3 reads TGTGCCAGCTCACCCGGGACGGCTAACTATGGCTACACCTTC. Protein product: CASSPGTANYGYTF.

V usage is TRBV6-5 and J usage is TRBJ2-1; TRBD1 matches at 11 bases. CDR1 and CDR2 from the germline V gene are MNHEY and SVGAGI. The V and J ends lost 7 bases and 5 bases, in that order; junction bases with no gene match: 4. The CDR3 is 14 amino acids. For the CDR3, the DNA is TGTGCCAGCATTCGGACAGGGGGCAACAATGAGCAGTTCTTC. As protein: CASIRTGGNNEQFF.

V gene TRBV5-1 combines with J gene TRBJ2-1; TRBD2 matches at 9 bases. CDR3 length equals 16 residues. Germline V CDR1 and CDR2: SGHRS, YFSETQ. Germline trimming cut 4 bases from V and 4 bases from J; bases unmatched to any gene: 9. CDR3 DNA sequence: TGCGCCAGCAGCATGGATAGCGGGGGAGCGTACAATGAGCAGTTCTTC. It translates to CASSMDSGGAYNEQFF.

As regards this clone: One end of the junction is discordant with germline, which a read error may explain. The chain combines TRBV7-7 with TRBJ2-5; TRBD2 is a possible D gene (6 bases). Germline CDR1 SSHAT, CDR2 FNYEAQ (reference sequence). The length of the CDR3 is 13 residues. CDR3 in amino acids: CASSLGPEGTQYF. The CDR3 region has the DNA TGTGCTAGCAGCTTAGGTCCGGAGGGGACCCAGTACTTC.

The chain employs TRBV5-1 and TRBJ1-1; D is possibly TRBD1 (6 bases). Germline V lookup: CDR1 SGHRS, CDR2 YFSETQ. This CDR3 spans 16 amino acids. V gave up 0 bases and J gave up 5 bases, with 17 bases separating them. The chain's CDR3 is CASSLGVTGTGTEAFF. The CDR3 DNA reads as TGCGCCAGCAGCTTGGGGGTCACAGGGACGGGAACTGAAGCTTTCTTT.

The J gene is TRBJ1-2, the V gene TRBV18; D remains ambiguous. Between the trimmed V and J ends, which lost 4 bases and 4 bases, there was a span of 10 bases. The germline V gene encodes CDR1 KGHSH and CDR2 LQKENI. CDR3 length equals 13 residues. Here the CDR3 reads CASSRTVGYGYTF. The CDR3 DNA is TGTGCCAGCTCACGGACTGTTGGCTATGGCTACACCTTC. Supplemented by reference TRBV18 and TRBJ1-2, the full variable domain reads NAGVMQNPRHLVRRRGQEARLRCSPMKGHSHVYWYRQLPEEGLKFMVYLQKENIIDESGMPKERFSAEFPKEGPSILRIQQVVRGDSAAYFCASSRTVGYGYTFGSGTRLTVV.

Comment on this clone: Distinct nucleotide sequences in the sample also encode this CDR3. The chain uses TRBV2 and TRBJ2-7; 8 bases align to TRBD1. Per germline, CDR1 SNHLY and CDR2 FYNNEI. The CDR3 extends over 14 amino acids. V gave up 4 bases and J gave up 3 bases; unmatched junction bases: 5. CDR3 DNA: TGTGCCAGCAGTGGACAGGGGTTGGGCTACGAGCAGTACTTC. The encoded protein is CASSGQGLGYEQYF. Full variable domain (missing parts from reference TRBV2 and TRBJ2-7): EPEVTQTPSHQVTQMGQEVILRCVPISNHLYFYWYRQILGQKVEFLVSFYNNEISEKSEIFDDQFSVERPDGSNFTLKIRSTKLEDSAMYFCASSGQGLGYEQYFGPGTRLTVT.

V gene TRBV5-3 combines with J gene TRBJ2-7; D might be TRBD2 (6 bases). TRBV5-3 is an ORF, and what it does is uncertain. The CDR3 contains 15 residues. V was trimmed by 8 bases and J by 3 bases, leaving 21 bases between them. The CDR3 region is CARRGCQGLLYEQYF. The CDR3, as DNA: TGTGCCAGGCGGGGATGTCAGGGCCTCCTCTACGAGCAGTACTTC.